Below are 18 T cell receptor beta chains sequenced from a single sample in a study of beta chain features in type 1 diabetes. What was sequenced were expressed TCRB transcripts, since all of the isolated RNA had been reverse transcribed. Assay used: immunoSEQ multiplex PCR; TCRdb lists only in-frame clones, some missing. The sample lists almost 350,000 clones; around 9.3% were seen once. Broader study findings: The study found moderately but significantly shorter TCRB CDR3s in all four CD4+ subsets of Type 1 diabetes patients.

Their target antigens are unknown. The source material was central memory CD4+ T cells from blood. The receptors originated from a man aged 25 to 45 with type 1 diabetes.

The gene calls are TRBV7-9 and TRBJ1-4; no firm D call. The CDR3 spans 15 residues. Trimming pared 1 base from V and 0 bases from J, leaving 6 bases between. Germline values: CDR1 SEHNR, CDR2 FQNEAQ (reference sequence). CDR3 nucleotide sequence: TGTGCCAGCAGCTTAGTGTCAGCAACTAATGAAAAACTGTTTTTT. Translating gives CASSLVSATNEKLFF.

The chain uses TRBV25-1 and TRBJ2-7; 9 bases line up with TRBD1. The germline V gene encodes CDR1 MGHDK and CDR2 SYGVNS. The CDR3 has 15 residues. After removal of 3 bases from V and 7 bases from J, the junction contained 10 bases not matched to a gene. CDR3 residues: CASSERQGGYKEQYF. CDR3 in DNA: TGTGCCAGCAGTGAGAGACAGGGGGGCTATAAAGAGCAGTACTTC.

This clone has more than one count but fewer than ten. The gene calls are TRBV29-1 and TRBJ2-7, with a possible D match to TRBD2 (6 bases). The germline gives CDR1 SQVTM, CDR2 ANQGSEA. The ends were cut back, 4 bases at V and 0 bases at J, with 10 bases in the middle. The CDR3 runs to 13 residues. As DNA, the CDR3 is TGCAGCGTTGTCTACGGGAGCTCCTACGAGCAGTACTTC. Its protein is CSVVYGSSYEQYF.

This clone has a single count. V and J are TRBV5-1 and TRBJ2-5; maybe TRBD1 (6 bases). The CDR3 length is 16 residues. The germline V and J ends were trimmed by 6 bases and 1 base, with 19 bases remaining between them. Germline CDR1 SGHRS, CDR2 YFSETQ. The CDR3 DNA reads as TGCGCCAGCACCTTACAGGGAACCGGCAGCCAAGAGACCCAGTACTTC. As protein: CASTLQGTGSQETQYF.

The J gene is TRBJ2-7, the V gene TRBV5-1; 9 bases map to TRBD1. CDR1 is SGHRS and CDR2 is YFSETQ in the germline V gene. With 4 bases clipped from V and 1 base from J, the junction kept 9 bases outside the gene matches. The length of the CDR3 is 16 residues. The CDR3 region has the DNA TGCGCCAGCAGCGGCCGCCGGGACAGGGTTTCCTACGAGCAGTACTTC. Protein product: CASSGRRDRVSYEQYF.

This chain uses TRBV5-1 with TRBJ2-5, with TRBD1 matching 9 bases. Germline CDR1 reads SGHRS; CDR2 reads YFSETQ. The CDR3 length is 15 residues. The ends lost 4 bases at V and 5 bases at J; junction bases unmatched: 9. CDR3 bases: TGCGCCAGCAGCCCGGGACAGGGAGTCGAGGAGACCCAGTACTTC. It is translated as CASSPGQGVEETQYF.

This clone has just a few counts. The genes are TRBV9 and TRBJ1-4; no definite D call. The V end lost 5 bases, the J end lost 4 bases, and 15 bases lay between the germline ends. The CDR3 consists of 15 residues. The V gene's germline CDR1 is SGDLS and CDR2 YYNGEE. The CDR3: CASRPGDDGNEKLFF. Here the CDR3 DNA reads TGTGCCAGCAGACCCGGGGATGATGGTAATGAAAAACTGTTTTTT.

This clone has just a few counts. The chain links TRBV7-9 to TRBJ1-1; D is ambiguous. The CDR3 length is 12 residues. Trimming stripped 1 base from V and 8 bases from J, with 8 bases between. CDR1 and CDR2 (germline): SEHNR, FQNEAQ (reference sequence). Here the CDR3 reads CASSLELREAFF. The DNA for the CDR3 is TGTGCCAGCAGCTTAGAGTTAAGGGAAGCTTTCTTT. Drawing the rest from reference TRBV7-9 and TRBJ1-1, the complete variable domain is DTGVSQNPRHKITKRGQNVTFRCDPISEHNRLYWYRQTLGQGPEFLTYFQNEAQLEKSRLLSDRFSAERPKGSFSTLEIQRTEQGDSAMYLCASSLELREAFFGQGTRLTVV.

This chain connects TRBV2 to TRBJ2-3, with unresolved D. Between the trimmed V and J ends, which lost 6 bases and 6 bases, there was a span of 13 bases. From germline, CDR1 is SNHLY and CDR2 FYNNEI. This CDR3 is built from 13 residues. The chain's CDR3 is CASRGSGTDTQYF. CDR3 sequence (DNA): TGTGCCAGCAGAGGATCCGGAACGGATACGCAGTATTTT.

This clone has only a few counts. The rearrangement uses TRBV29-1 and TRBJ1-5, with TRBD1 matching over 11 bases. This CDR3 is built from 14 residues. Germline CDR1 and CDR2: SQVTM and ANQGSEA. The ends lost 7 bases at V and 2 bases at J; junction bases unmatched: 4. The CDR3 DNA reads as TGCAGCGGGGGACAGGGGGTTCGCAATCAGCCCCAGCATTTT. Amino acid sequence: CSGGQGVRNQPQHF. The complete variable domain, with remaining parts taken from reference TRBV29-1 and TRBJ1-5, reads SAVISQKPSRDICQRGTSLTIQCQVDSQVTMMFWYRQQPGQSLTLIATANQGSEATYESGFVIDKFPISRPNLTFSTLTVSNMSPEDSSIYLCSGGQGVRNQPQHFGDGTRLSIL.

This chain connects TRBV7-2 to TRBJ1-6; 7 bases fit TRBD1. Germline CDR1 SGHTA, CDR2 FQGNSA. Losses at the gene ends were 2 bases for V and 0 bases for J; bases not matched to a gene: 7. The CDR3 covers 18 residues. This CDR3 reads CASSLPPRGGSYNSPLHF. CDR3 nucleotides: TGTGCCAGCAGCTTACCACCCAGGGGGGGCTCCTATAATTCACCCCTCCACTTT.

The chain uses TRBV11-2 and TRBJ2-2; 9 positions match TRBD1. Trimming removed 3 bases from V and 7 bases from J; junction bases left unmatched: 9. CDR1 and CDR2 from the germline V gene are SGHAT and FQNNGV. This CDR3 region has 16 residues. CDR3 region: CASSFIGDRVIGELFF. The CDR3 DNA is TGTGCCAGCAGCTTCATAGGGGACAGGGTCATCGGGGAGCTGTTTTTT. The full variable domain, with the rest looked up from reference TRBV11-2 and TRBJ2-2, is EAGVAQSPRYKIIEKRQSVAFWCNPISGHATLYWYQQILGQGPKLLIQFQNNGVVDDSQLPKDRFSAERLKGVDSTLKIQPAKLEDSAVYLCASSFIGDRVIGELFFGEGSRLTVL.

This clone was seen only a few times. The V gene is TRBV27, the J gene TRBJ2-1; 9 positions match TRBD2. J gave up 3 bases and V 6 bases, and 3 bases lay outside the gene matches. The CDR3 runs 14 residues. Germline V gene sequence: CDR1 MNHEY, CDR2 SMNVEV (reference sequence). CDR3 sequence (DNA): TGTGCCAGCAGGCAGCGGGGGGACTACAATGAGCAGTTCTTC. Translation gives CASRQRGDYNEQFF.

The rearrangement joins TRBV7-9 to TRBJ2-1, with D unresolved. Germline CDR1 SEHNR, CDR2 FQNEAQ (reference sequence). The CDR3 covers 15 residues. V was clipped by 8 bases and J by 7 bases, with 21 bases between them. CDR3 in amino acids: CASRSMRSVANEQFF. CDR3 DNA sequence: TGTGCCAGCCGCTCTATGCGTTCTGTGGCGAATGAGCAGTTCTTC.

This clone was found a few times. Different DNA sequences within this sample yield the same CDR3. V gene TRBV5-1 combines with J gene TRBJ1-5; D is undetermined. The CDR3 is 14 amino acids. V was cut by 3 bases and J by 1 base, with 8 bases left in between. CDR1 SGHRS and CDR2 YFSETQ come from the germline V gene. CDR3 amino acids: CASSSDGSNQPQHF. DNA for the CDR3: TGCGCCAGCAGCTCTGACGGAAGCAATCAGCCCCAGCATTTT.

V gene TRBV4-3 combines with J gene TRBJ1-6; 8 nucleotides agree with TRBD1. Germline assignment: CDR1 LGHNA and CDR2 YSLEER. CDR3 length equals 15 residues. V lost 5 bases to trimming and J lost 10 bases; unmatched junction nucleotides: 10. The CDR3 sequence is CASSSIGQGSSPLHF. For the CDR3, the DNA is TGCGCCAGCAGCTCCATTGGACAGGGAAGCTCACCCCTCCACTTT.

A note on this clone: The same CDR3 is also encoded by other DNA sequences in this sample. The rearrangement joins TRBV7-2 to TRBJ2-7; D call uncertain. There are 13 residues in the CDR3. Germline CDR1 SGHTA, CDR2 FQGNSA. Trimming took 0 bases from V and 1 from J, leaving 4 bases between them. The CDR3 coding sequence is TGTGCCAGCAGCTTAGCAGGGTCCTACGAGCAGTACTTC. Its protein product is CASSLAGSYEQYF.

This clone was counted only a few times. This sequence joins TRBV29-1 and TRBJ2-2; 7 positions agree with TRBD1. The V gene end was trimmed by 7 bases and the J gene end by 5 bases; junction bases not matched to a gene: 10. Germline V CDR1 and CDR2: SQVTM, ANQGSEA. The CDR3 has 14 residues. CDR3 nucleotides: TGCAGCGCGCAGCCGGGACAGAATACCGGGGAGCTGTTTTTT. Encoded protein: CSAQPGQNTGELFF.